These 18 T cell receptor beta chains came from one sample sequenced in a study of shared clonotypes between healthy human individuals. Assay used: immunoSEQ multiplex PCR; TCRdb lists only in-frame clones, some missing. The sample shows a few million clones, approximately 93% of them seen only once. Sequences were obtained from naive CD4+ T cells from PBMCs. The subset was: CD45RA+ positively selected. These receptors came from a man aged 18-30 years in good health. Some clones in this sample may be carry-over from other donors' samples.

The chain recombines TRBV6-4 with TRBJ2-3, with 12 nucleotides matching TRBD2. The germline V gene encodes CDR1 MRHNA and CDR2 SNTAGT. This CDR3 is 15 amino acids long. The J segment lost 5 bases and the V segment lost 6 bases, leaving 6 bases of the junction unmatched. Here the CDR3 DNA reads TGTGCCAGCAGAGAAACGGGACTAGCGGGAGATACGCAGTATTTT. Residues: CASRETGLAGDTQYF.

The gene calls are TRBV5-1 and TRBJ2-3, with D perhaps matching TRBD2 (7 bases). V lost 4 bases and J 9 bases, leaving 21 bases between the germline ends. Per germline, CDR1 SGHRS and CDR2 YFSETQ. The CDR3 consists of 15 residues. The CDR3 region has the DNA TGCGCCAGCAGCCCCCAGGGGTTTGGGGGGGCAACGCAGTATTTT. It encodes CASSPQGFGGATQYF.

In its sample, this clone was seen once. V gene TRBV19 combines with J gene TRBJ2-7; tentative D call: TRBD1 (6 bases). The CDR3 is 12 residues long. CDR1 is LNHDA, CDR2 SQIVND, per germline (reference sequence). Deletions cut 7 bases from V and 5 bases from J, with 12 bases between. This chain's CDR3 is CASNDRFNEQYF. The CDR3 DNA reads TGTGCCAGTAACGACAGGTTCAACGAGCAGTACTTC.

The chain has TRBV9 and TRBJ2-5, with 11 bases matching TRBD2. With 0 bases clipped from V and 4 bases from J, the junction kept 5 bases outside the gene matches. Germline V gene data show CDR1 as SGDLS and CDR2 as YYNGEE. CDR3 length equals 16 residues. CDR3 region: CASSVETSGMGETQYF. The CDR3 region has the DNA TGTGCCAGCAGCGTAGAGACTAGCGGGATGGGAGAGACCCAGTACTTC.

The chain couples TRBV4-2 to TRBJ2-3, with 12 bases identical to TRBD2. Germline V CDR1 and CDR2: LGHNA, YNFKEQ. The CDR3 extends over 18 amino acids. Unmatched junction bases numbered 9, after V lost 1 base and J lost 4 bases. CDR3 nucleotides: TGTGCCAGCAGCCAAGCCTCGACTAGCGGGAGTAGGGCAGATACGCAGTATTTT. Amino acid sequence: CASSQASTSGSRADTQYF.

The chain is built from TRBV5-1 and TRBJ2-5; D uncertain. In germline, CDR1 is SGHRS, CDR2 YFSETQ. With 1 base removed from V and 1 base from J, the gap between germline ends came to 17 bases. CDR3 size: 17 residues. The CDR3 bases are TGCGCCAGCAGCTTGCTCCCCCGCGTACAGCTCCAAGAGACCCAGTACTTC. As protein: CASSLLPRVQLQETQYF. Filled out from reference TRBV5-1 and TRBJ2-5, the complete variable domain reads KAGVTQTPRYLIKTRGQQVTLSCSPISGHRSVSWYQQTPGQGLQFLFEYFSETQRNKGNFPGRFSGRQFSNSRSEMNVSTLELGDSALYLCASSLLPRVQLQETQYFGPGTRLLVL.

V and J are TRBV5-4 and TRBJ1-2, with D perhaps matching TRBD1 (5 bases). CDR1 is SGHNT and CDR2 is YYREEE in the germline V gene (reference sequence). This CDR3 is 16 amino acids long. Trimming took off 0 bases at V and 2 bases at J, with 14 bases between the two ends. DNA of the CDR3: TGTGCCAGCAGCTTGGTAGCGGGTTCAGGGAACTATGGCTACACCTTC. This sequence encodes CASSLVAGSGNYGYTF.

The chain combines TRBV4-1 with TRBJ2-3; D ambiguous. The CDR3 is made up of 13 amino acids. Trimming pared 1 base from V and 3 bases from J, leaving 5 bases between. Germline CDR1 MGHRA, CDR2 YSYEKL. The CDR3 DNA reads as TGCGCCAGCAGCCAAGCTGGTACAGATACGCAGTATTTT. It specifies CASSQAGTDTQYF.

The rearrangement joins TRBV28 to TRBJ1-5; no clear D. The CDR3 consists of 14 residues. Trimming pared 6 bases from V and 4 bases from J, leaving 13 bases between. In germline, CDR1 is MDHEN, CDR2 SYDVKM. CDR3 DNA sequence: TGTGCCAGCAGAACCAATGAGGGAAATCAGCCCCAGCATTTT. As protein: CASRTNEGNQPQHF.

The chain employs TRBV5-1 and TRBJ2-2, with 9 bases matching TRBD1. This CDR3 has 16 amino acids. CDR1 SGHRS and CDR2 YFSETQ come from the germline V gene. V trimming: 4 bases; J trimming: 4 bases; junction bases outside the gene matches: 8. The CDR3 sequence: CASSPRTGEGTGELFF. DNA of the CDR3: TGCGCCAGCAGCCCGCGGACAGGGGAGGGCACCGGGGAGCTGTTTTTT.

This chain uses TRBV7-2 with TRBJ1-1, with 9 bases identical to TRBD1. The V segment lost 8 bases and the J segment 10 bases; nucleotides outside the gene matches: 14. This CDR3 has 14 residues. The germline CDR1 and CDR2 sequences are SGHTA and FQGNSA. For the CDR3, the DNA is TGTGCCAGCTCCACATACAGGGGGCGAATTGGAGCTTTCTTT. Amino acid sequence: CASSTYRGRIGAFF.

The rearrangement uses TRBV5-1 and TRBJ2-1; D is ambiguous. V lost 4 bases to trimming and J lost 9 bases, with 8 bases between them. Germline V CDR1 and CDR2: SGHRS, YFSETQ. The CDR3 consists of 11 residues. The CDR3: CASSETTEQFF. CDR3 coding DNA: TGCGCCAGCAGCGAAACGACTGAGCAGTTCTTC.

V is TRBV5-6 and J is TRBJ2-1; either TRBD1 or TRBD2 may supply D (5 bases each). The CDR3 has 15 amino acids. In germline, CDR1 is SGHDT, CDR2 YYEEEE. Trimming took off 0 bases at V and 7 bases at J, with 14 bases between the two ends. CDR3 region: CASSLGLGAGNEQFF. CDR3 DNA: TGTGCCAGCAGCTTGGGGCTAGGGGCGGGTAATGAGCAGTTCTTC.

The gene calls are TRBV7-6 and TRBJ2-5, with a tentative D call TRBD1 (6 bases). CDR1 and CDR2 (germline): SGHVS, FNYEAQ. Trimming removed 8 bases from V and 4 bases from J, with 11 bases in between. CDR3 length: 12 amino acids. The CDR3 DNA follows: TGTGCCAGCGGGCAGGGGCTAGAGACCCAGTACTTC. Protein product: CASGQGLETQYF. Full variable domain (missing parts from reference TRBV7-6 and TRBJ2-5): GAGVSQSPRYKVTKRGQDVALRCDPISGHVSLYWYRQALGQGPEFLTYFNYEAQQDKSGLPNDRFSAERPEGSISTLTIQRTEQRDSAMYRCASGQGLETQYFGPGTRLLVL.

CDR3 DNA sequence: TGTGCCAGCTCACGATCGATAGCGGGGCTCCAAGAGACCCAGTACTTC. Its translation: CASSRSIAGLQETQYF. The rearrangement links TRBV18 to TRBJ2-5, with 8 bases fitting TRBD2. The germline V gene encodes CDR1 KGHSH and CDR2 LQKENI. The CDR3 covers 16 residues. The V segment lost 4 bases and the J segment 1 base; nucleotides outside the gene matches: 8.

This chain uses TRBV6-1 with TRBJ2-7, with 10 bases fitting TRBD1. Looked up from germline, CDR1 is MNHNS and CDR2 is SASEGT. V lost 3 bases and J lost 1; bases outside the gene matches: 15. The CDR3 contains 19 residues. CDR3 in amino acids: CASSDGWGSGTGASYEQYF. The DNA of the CDR3 is TGTGCCAGCAGTGATGGATGGGGGTCCGGGACAGGGGCTTCCTACGAGCAGTACTTC.

This rearrangement joins TRBV7-3 to TRBJ1-1; 9 positions agree with TRBD1. This CDR3 spans 17 amino acids. V trimming: 5 bases; J trimming: 3 bases; junction bases outside the gene matches: 13. Germline CDR1 SGHTA, CDR2 FQGTGA. The CDR3 reads CASSPQGARQGYTEAFF. CDR3 bases: TGTGCCAGCAGCCCACAGGGGGCGAGACAGGGGTACACTGAAGCTTTCTTT.

The CDR3 nucleotides read TGCGCCAGCAGCTTGGTTCAGGGGGCGGCTAATGAAAAACTGTTTTTT. Translating gives CASSLVQGAANEKLFF. The V and J genes are TRBV5-1 and TRBJ1-4; TRBD1 aligns across 8 bases. This CDR3 region has 16 residues. Per germline, CDR1 SGHRS and CDR2 YFSETQ. V gave up 0 bases and J gave up 3 bases; unmatched junction bases: 4.